The 16 T cell receptor beta chains in this list originate from one sample, sequenced in a study of OX40 agonist ivuxolimab in advanced cancers. Method: immunoSEQ multiplex PCR; TCRdb's copy keeps in-frame clones and lacks some. The sample consists of 25,000 to 30,000 clones, 70% to 80% of them appearing once. The specimen comprised CD4+ or CD8+ T cells sorted from blood, sampled in a trial of the OX40 agonist ivuxolimab. The receptors originated from an adult with an advanced solid tumor such as melanoma, head and neck, liver or kidney cancer.

This clone was seen just once. This chain links TRBV9 with TRBJ2-1; 7 nucleotides match TRBD2. CDR3 size: 15 residues. J was trimmed by 0 bases and V by 3 bases; bases with no gene match: 3. CDR1 and CDR2 (germline): SGDLS, YYNGEE. The DNA for the CDR3 is TGTGCCAGCAGCGCTAGCGGAGTCTCCTACAATGAGCAGTTCTTC. It yields the protein CASSASGVSYNEQFF.

The V and J genes are TRBV30 and TRBJ1-1; 7 nucleotides align to TRBD1. This CDR3 has 16 amino acids. After removal of 4 bases from V and 1 base from J, the junction contained 12 bases not matched to a gene. Germline CDR1 GTSNPN, CDR2 SVGIG (reference sequence). As DNA, the CDR3 is TGTGCCTGGAAGAGGGGGACAGCTAATCGGAACACTGAAGCTTTCTTT. Translation: CAWKRGTANRNTEAFF. The entire variable domain, with the rest obtained from reference TRBV30 and TRBJ1-1, is as follows: SQTIHQWPATLVQPVGSPLSLECTVEGTSNPNLYWYRQAAGRGLQLLFYSVGIGQISSEVPQNLSASRPQDRQFILSSKKLLLSDSGFYLCAWKRGTANRNTEAFFGQGTRLTVV.

The chain employs TRBV2 and TRBJ1-5; D not resolved. CDR3 length: 17 residues. The germline CDR1 and CDR2 sequences are SNHLY and FYNNEI. With 2 bases removed from V and 1 base from J, the gap between germline ends came to 15 bases. This CDR3 reads CASSEFGRLASNQPQHF. The DNA of the CDR3 is TGTGCCAGCAGTGAATTTGGTCGCTTAGCAAGCAATCAGCCCCAGCATTTT.

This clone was seen more than once but under ten times. This chain connects TRBV19 to TRBJ1-1; TRBD1 is a possible D gene (6 bases). This CDR3 spans 12 amino acids. V lost 3 bases and J 8 bases, leaving 10 bases between the germline ends. The germline CDR1 and CDR2 sequences are LNHDA and SQIVND (reference sequence). CDR3 sequence (DNA): TGTGCCAGTAGTATTGGACAGCTCGAAGCTTTCTTT. This encodes CASSIGQLEAFF.

The rearrangement links TRBV7-6 to TRBJ2-3; D is possibly TRBD2 (5 bases). CDR3 size: 14 residues. V lost 2 bases and J 0 bases, leaving 6 bases between the germline ends. Looked up from germline, CDR1 is SGHVS and CDR2 is FNYEAQ. As DNA, the CDR3 is TGTGCCAGCAGCTTAAGGACTAGCACAGATACGCAGTATTTT. Protein sequence: CASSLRTSTDTQYF.

This chain uses TRBV6-5 with TRBJ2-5; TRBD2 agrees at 8 bases. CDR1 is MNHEY and CDR2 is SVGAGI in the germline V gene. After removal of 1 base from V and 7 bases from J, the junction contained 8 bases not matched to a gene. The CDR3 is 15 amino acids. The CDR3 DNA reads as TGTGCCAGCAGTTACTATAGCGGGATGATGGGGACCCAGTACTTC. Its translation is CASSYYSGMMGTQYF.

The J gene is TRBJ2-7, the V gene TRBV5-1; a possible D gene is TRBD1 (6 bases). V lost 4 bases and J 2 bases, leaving 16 bases between the germline ends. The germline V gene has CDR1 SGHRS and CDR2 YFSETQ. This CDR3 comprises 15 residues. This CDR3 is CASSITTGIPYEQYF. As DNA, the CDR3 is TGCGCCAGCAGCATAACGACAGGTATCCCCTACGAGCAGTACTTC. Full variable domain (outside the CDR3, taken from reference TRBV5-1 and TRBJ2-7): KAGVTQTPRYLIKTRGQQVTLSCSPISGHRSVSWYQQTPGQGLQFLFEYFSETQRNKGNFPGRFSGRQFSNSRSEMNVSTLELGDSALYLCASSITTGIPYEQYFGPGTRLTVT.

This clone was detected once. CDR3 bases: TGTGCCAGCAGTCCTTCCGCGATAGACAGGGACGAGCAGTACTTC. Amino acids: CASSPSAIDRDEQYF. The V and J genes are TRBV6-5 and TRBJ2-7; TRBD1 agrees at 7 bases. Germline V gene lookup returns CDR1 MNHEY and CDR2 SVGAGI. CDR3 length equals 15 residues. Trimming took 5 bases from V and 5 from J; bases not matched to a gene: 12.

This clone was seen more than once but under ten times. The chain recombines TRBV29-1 with TRBJ2-7; possible D gene TRBD1, 5 bases. This CDR3 spans 13 amino acids. Trimming took 4 bases from V and 1 from J, leaving 11 bases between them. Germline CDR1 reads SQVTM; CDR2 reads ANQGSEA. In nucleotides, the CDR3 is TGCAGCGTTGTAGGGGTGCTATCCTACGAGCAGTACTTC. This translates into CSVVGVLSYEQYF.

The chain recombines TRBV6-5 with TRBJ2-3; 8 nucleotides align to TRBD2. The germline V gene encodes CDR1 MNHEY and CDR2 SVGAGI. J was trimmed by 2 bases and V by 1 base; bases with no gene match: 5. This CDR3 has 16 residues. The CDR3 nucleotides read TGTGCCAGCAGTTACTATGGCGGGGGGAACACAGATACGCAGTATTTT. It is translated as CASSYYGGGNTDTQYF.

V is TRBV6-5 and J is TRBJ1-5, with D hard to call. The CDR3 is 13 amino acids. The V end lost 6 bases, the J end lost 4 bases, and 10 bases lay between the germline ends. Germline V CDR1 and CDR2: MNHEY, SVGAGI. This CDR3 is CASRGRGNQPQHF. CDR3 bases: TGTGCCAGCAGGGGCCGAGGGAATCAGCCCCAGCATTTT.

This chain uses TRBV6-5 with TRBJ2-3; 8 nucleotides line up with TRBD1. Germline loops: CDR1 MNHEY, CDR2 SVGAGI. The CDR3 has 14 amino acids. J lost 2 bases, V lost 7 bases, and 5 bases had no gene match. The CDR3 region has the DNA TGTGCCAGCATGGGACAGGTATCCACAGATACGCAGTATTTT. Its protein is CASMGQVSTDTQYF.

This chain connects TRBV11-2 to TRBJ1-2; 9 bases are a match to TRBD1. Germline V gene sequence: CDR1 SGHAT, CDR2 FQNNGV. This CDR3 comprises 15 residues. V lost 1 base and J lost 2; bases outside the gene matches: 2. CDR3 in amino acids: CASSLGTGANYGYTF. The CDR3 DNA reads as TGTGCCAGCAGCTTAGGGACAGGGGCCAACTATGGCTACACCTTC.

This clone showed up just once. Here the CDR3 reads CASSLWGTLTGGDEAFF. CDR3 DNA sequence: TGCGCCAGCAGCTTGTGGGGCACCCTTACAGGGGGAGATGAAGCTTTCTTT. The rearrangement links TRBV5-1 to TRBJ1-1, with 8 bases identical to TRBD1. This CDR3 region has 17 residues. The germline CDR1 and CDR2 sequences are SGHRS and YFSETQ. With V trimmed by 1 base and J by 7 bases, 15 bases remained unmatched.

The chain has TRBV5-6 and TRBJ1-1, with D possibly matching TRBD1 (5 bases). V lost 0 bases and J 4 bases, leaving 10 bases between the germline ends. The CDR3 length is 14 residues. Per germline, CDR1 SGHDT and CDR2 YYEEEE. DNA of the CDR3: TGTGCCAGCAGCTTGGAGTGGGGCGGCACTGAAGCTTTCTTT. Translation gives CASSLEWGGTEAFF. Combining the CDR3 with reference TRBV5-6 and TRBJ1-1 gives the whole variable domain DAGVTQSPTHLIKTRGQQVTLRCSPKSGHDTVSWYQQALGQGPQFIFQYYEEEERQRGNFPDRFSGHQFPNYSSELNVNALLLGDSALYLCASSLEWGGTEAFFGQGTRLTVV.

By frequency in the sample, this clone is medium-sized. The chain couples TRBV18 to TRBJ2-7; 9 bases are a match to TRBD2. V dropped 6 bases and J dropped 1; count of bases not matched to a gene: 7. The germline gives CDR1 KGHSH, CDR2 LQKENI. The CDR3 covers 15 residues. DNA for the CDR3: TGTGCCAGCTCCGTAGGGACTAGCTTTTCCTACGAGCAGTACTTC. Translating it yields CASSVGTSFSYEQYF.